These 16 T cell receptor beta chains were all obtained from the same sample, sequenced in a study of blood T cells in healthy people across ages. Next came a second PCR, run for 7 to 11 cycles, which used a sample-barcoded 5' primer along with a J-beta primer mix. TCRdb analysed the 5' RACE reads with MiXCR anew, one entry per CDR3 protein. The sample records 780,000 or so distinct CDR3 sequences, more than 50% being singletons. Sample: blood. The receptors here all came from a man aged 40-55 years in good health.

The chain joins TRBV6-5 to TRBJ2-5; no reliable D call. Germline assignment: CDR1 MNHEY and CDR2 SVGAGI. This CDR3 contains 11 residues. Trimming removed 0 bases from V and 11 bases from J, with 7 bases in between. In DNA form, the CDR3 reads TGTGCCAGCAGTTACTCTTTGGAGCAGTACTTC. It is translated as CASSYSLEQYF.

The chain links TRBV12-3 or TRBV12-4 to TRBJ2-7, with D perhaps matching TRBD1 or TRBD2 (5 bases each). Deletions cut 5 bases from V and 3 bases from J, with 17 bases between. CDR3 length: 15 amino acids. The CDR3 region has the DNA TGTGCCAGCAGTATTGGGACGACGAACTACTACGAGCAGTACTTC. Its protein product is CASSIGTTNYYEQYF.

The chain recombines TRBV6-6 with TRBJ2-1; D is unclear. The CDR3 has 12 residues. Trimming pared 5 bases from V and 13 bases from J, leaving 15 bases between. Germline CDR1 is MNHNY and CDR2 is SVGAGI (reference sequence). In DNA form, the CDR3 reads TGTGCCAGCAGTAACCAGCGAGAGACCCAGTTCTTC. It is translated as CASSNQRETQFF.

The chain employs TRBV28 and TRBJ1-6, with D uncertain. Germline V gene sequence: CDR1 MDHEN, CDR2 SYDVKM. The CDR3 has 11 residues. Trimming pared 6 bases from V and 8 bases from J, leaving 5 bases between. CDR3: CASSGYSPLHF. The CDR3 coding sequence is TGTGCCAGCAGCGGGTATTCACCCCTCCACTTT.

This clonotype was counted between two and nine times. The chain employs TRBV27 and TRBJ2-7; 7 bases map to TRBD2. This CDR3 has 15 amino acids. With 3 bases clipped from V and 2 bases from J, the junction kept 7 bases outside the gene matches. CDR1 MNHEY and CDR2 SMNVEV come from the germline V gene (reference sequence). The DNA of the CDR3 is TGTGCCAGCAGTTTGGCGGGAGTGCGGACCTACGAGCAGTACTTC. This encodes CASSLAGVRTYEQYF.

The chain uses TRBV28 and TRBJ1-2, with 10 bases matching TRBD1. The length of the CDR3 is 14 residues. The V gene end was trimmed by 5 bases and the J gene end by 3 bases; junction bases not matched to a gene: 3. Germline CDR1 reads MDHEN; CDR2 reads SYDVKM. CDR3 DNA sequence: TGTGCCAGCAGTGGACAGGGGGAGCACTATGGCTACACCTTC. This gives the protein CASSGQGEHYGYTF.

This clonotype was seen a handful of times. The chain combines TRBV20-1 with TRBJ1-2; D possibly corresponds to TRBD1 (5 bases). This CDR3 spans 14 amino acids. CDR1 DFQATT and CDR2 SNEGSKA come from the germline V gene (reference sequence). The germline V and J ends were trimmed by 3 bases and 4 bases, with 15 bases remaining between them. CDR3 in amino acids: CSASSAGNLYGYTF. The CDR3 nucleotides are TGCAGTGCTAGTTCAGCAGGGAACCTCTATGGCTACACCTTC.

This chain links TRBV11-2 with TRBJ2-1; D is uncertain. Germline V gives CDR1 SGHAT, CDR2 FQNNGV. The germline V and J ends were trimmed by 8 bases and 6 bases, with 14 bases remaining between them. The CDR3 has 13 amino acids. The CDR3 region has the DNA TGTGCCAGCGGCGTAAACTCCATCAATGAGCAGTTCTTC. This sequence encodes CASGVNSINEQFF.

The count of this clonotype is one. V and J are TRBV2 and TRBJ1-2, with 8 nucleotides matching TRBD1. Germline V gene sequence: CDR1 SNHLY, CDR2 FYNNEI. This CDR3 is 16 amino acids long. Trimming removed 7 bases from V and 1 base from J; junction bases left unmatched: 11. The CDR3 DNA is TGTGCCAGCACCCAGGGGGCGATTTTTTTTAACTATGGCTACACCTTC. This translates into CASTQGAIFFNYGYTF.

A few counts support this clonotype. The V gene is TRBV6-2 or TRBV6-3, the J gene TRBJ2-7, with D possibly being TRBD1 (5 bases). V was cut by 4 bases and J by 3 bases, with 19 bases left in between. The V gene's germline CDR1 is MNHEY and CDR2 SVGEGT. This CDR3 comprises 16 residues. Here the CDR3 DNA reads TGTGCCAGCAGTTCGATAAACCCCGACAGAGGCTACGAGCAGTACTTC. Translation gives CASSSINPDRGYEQYF.

A single count supports this clonotype. This rearrangement joins TRBV28 to TRBJ2-7; TRBD1 aligns across 11 bases. With the DNA end fitting TRBJ2-5 better, the J assignment may be wrong. The CDR3 totals 14 residues. Germline values: CDR1 MDHEN, CDR2 SYDVKM. CDR3 bases: TGTGCCAGCAATCGGGACAGGGGGTGGGAGACCCAGTACTTC. Translation: CASNRDRGWETQYF.

This sequence joins TRBV6-6 and TRBJ2-7; D unresolved. Germline CDR1 is MNHNY and CDR2 is SVGAGI (reference sequence). The CDR3 covers 16 residues. V was clipped by 2 bases and J by 0 bases, with 14 bases between them. DNA of the CDR3: TGTGCCAGCAGTTACGGTGGGCAGACCTACTCCTACGAGCAGTACTTC. Translation: CASSYGGQTYSYEQYF.

This clonotype was seen a few times. The J gene is TRBJ1-2, the V gene TRBV20-1; TRBD1 is a possible D gene (5 bases). The CDR3 contains 16 residues. Germline V gene sequence: CDR1 DFQATT, CDR2 SNEGSKA (reference sequence). V was trimmed by 3 bases and J by 4 bases, leaving 21 bases between them. The CDR3 DNA reads as TGCAGTGCTAGTCTGTTATCGGGGGATCGGGGCTATGGCTACACCTTC. Translated: CSASLLSGDRGYGYTF.

The chain has TRBV3-1 and TRBJ2-3, with 14 bases fitting TRBD2. The V and J ends lost 2 bases and 4 bases, in that order; junction bases with no gene match: 2. The CDR3 sequence is 16 residues long. The V gene's germline CDR1 is LGHDT and CDR2 YNNKEL (reference sequence). CDR3 in DNA: TGTGCCAGCAGCCAACTGGGACTAGCGGGAGCAGATACGCAGTATTTT. This encodes CASSQLGLAGADTQYF.

The chain has TRBV20-1 and TRBJ1-5; 7 bases agree with TRBD1. The CDR3 has 15 residues. Trimming took 3 bases from V and 1 from J; bases not matched to a gene: 6. Germline V gives CDR1 DFQATT, CDR2 SNEGSKA (reference sequence). The CDR3 sequence: CSASSGGGSNQPQHF. The CDR3 nucleotides are TGCAGTGCTAGTTCAGGGGGTGGAAGCAATCAGCCCCAGCATTTT.

This chain connects TRBV15 to TRBJ1-5, with D hard to call. V gave up 0 bases and J gave up 7 bases, with 10 bases separating them. Germline V lookup: CDR1 LNHNV, CDR2 YYDKDF (reference sequence). The CDR3 runs to 14 residues. The CDR3 is CATSREWPPQPQHF. The CDR3 nucleotides are TGTGCCACCAGCAGAGAGTGGCCACCGCAGCCCCAGCATTTT.